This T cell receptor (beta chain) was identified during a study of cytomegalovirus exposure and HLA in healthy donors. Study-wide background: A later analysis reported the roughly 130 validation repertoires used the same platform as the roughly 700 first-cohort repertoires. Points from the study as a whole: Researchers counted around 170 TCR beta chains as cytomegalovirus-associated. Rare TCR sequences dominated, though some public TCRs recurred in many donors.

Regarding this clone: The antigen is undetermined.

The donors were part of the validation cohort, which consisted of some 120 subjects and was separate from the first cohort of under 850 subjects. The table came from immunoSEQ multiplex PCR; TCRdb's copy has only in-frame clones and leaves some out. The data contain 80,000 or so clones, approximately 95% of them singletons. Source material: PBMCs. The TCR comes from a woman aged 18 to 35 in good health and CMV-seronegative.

The CDR3 spells CASSLDRATKETQYF. In DNA form, the CDR3 reads TGTGCCAGCTCATTGGACAGGGCGACGAAAGAGACCCAGTACTTC. The chain combines TRBV18 with TRBJ2-5, with 8 nucleotides matching TRBD1. This CDR3 has 15 amino acids. V lost 5 bases and J lost 3; bases outside the gene matches: 8. Per the germline V gene, CDR1 is KGHSH and CDR2 is LQKENI. The full variable domain, completed using reference TRBV18 and TRBJ2-5, is NAGVMQNPRHLVRRRGQEARLRCSPMKGHSHVYWYRQLPEEGLKFMVYLQKENIIDESGMPKERFSAEFPKEGPSILRIQQVVRGDSAAYFCASSLDRATKETQYFGPGTRLLVL.